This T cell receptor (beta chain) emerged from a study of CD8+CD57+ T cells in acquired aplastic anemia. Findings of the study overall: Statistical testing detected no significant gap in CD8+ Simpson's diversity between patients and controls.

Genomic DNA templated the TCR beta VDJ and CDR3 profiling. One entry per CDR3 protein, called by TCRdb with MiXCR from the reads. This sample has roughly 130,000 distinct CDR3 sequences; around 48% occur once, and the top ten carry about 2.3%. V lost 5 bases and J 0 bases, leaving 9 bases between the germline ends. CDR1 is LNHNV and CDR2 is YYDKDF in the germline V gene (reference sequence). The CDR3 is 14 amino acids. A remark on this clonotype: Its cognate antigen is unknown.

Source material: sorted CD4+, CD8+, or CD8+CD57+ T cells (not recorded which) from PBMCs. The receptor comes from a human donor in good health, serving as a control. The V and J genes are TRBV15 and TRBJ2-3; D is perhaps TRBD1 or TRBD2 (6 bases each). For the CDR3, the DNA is TGTGCCACCAGCGGGGGGCTAAGCACAGATACGCAGTATTTT. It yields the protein CATSGGLSTDTQYF.